These 17 T cell receptor beta chains were sequenced from one sample in a study of cytomegalovirus exposure and HLA in healthy donors (TCRdb year 2017). The library was made by the immunoSEQ multiplex PCR assay. The multiplex PCR relied on a mix of 60 forward primers for TCR Vbeta segments and 13 reverse primers for TCR Jbeta segments. As stored in TCRdb, this immuneACCESS dataset retains in-frame rearrangements with V and J assigned. A fraction of the clones does not appear; measured against another copy, unresolved V genes explain less than half of the discrepancy, and the remainder lacks a known reason. The sample records approximately 130,000 clones, approximately 85% of which are singletons. The ten largest clones represent roughly 6.7% of the sample. Sequenced material: PBMCs. These receptors were taken from a woman under 40 in good health and CMV-seropositive.

The chain recombines TRBV9 with TRBJ2-1; D possibly corresponds to TRBD2 (7 bases). The V end lost 0 bases, the J end lost 5 bases, and 21 bases lay between the germline ends. The V gene's germline CDR1 is SGDLS and CDR2 YYNGEE. CDR3 length: 18 residues. Here the CDR3 reads CASSVGGRGGGSDNEQFF. The CDR3 bases are TGTGCCAGCAGCGTAGGGGGGAGGGGGGGAGGGAGTGACAATGAGCAGTTCTTC.

DNA of the CDR3: TGTGCCAGCAGTGTCATGAGGGGGCGGCTTGAGGGTAGTGGCTACACCTTC. Its translation is CASSVMRGRLEGSGYTF. The chain employs TRBV2 and TRBJ1-2, with 7 bases identical to TRBD1. CDR1 is SNHLY, CDR2 FYNNEI, per germline. J lost 7 bases, V lost 4 bases, and 18 bases had no gene match. The length of the CDR3 is 17 residues.

The V gene is TRBV5-1, the J gene TRBJ2-2, with D perhaps matching TRBD1 (5 bases). Germline CDR1 reads SGHRS; CDR2 reads YFSETQ. The CDR3 sequence is 14 residues long. Between the trimmed V and J ends, which lost 2 bases and 2 bases, there was a span of 7 bases. CDR3: CASSFRANTGELFF. CDR3 coding DNA: TGCGCCAGCAGCTTCAGGGCAAACACCGGGGAGCTGTTTTTT.

The chain has TRBV9 and TRBJ1-5; maybe TRBD1 (5 bases). V was trimmed by 3 bases and J by 6 bases, leaving 13 bases between them. From germline, CDR1 is SGDLS and CDR2 YYNGEE. CDR3 length equals 14 residues. The CDR3 DNA reads as TGTGCCAGCAGCGGCGCAGGGTGGGGTCAGCCCCAGCATTTT. Residues: CASSGAGWGQPQHF.

The chain combines TRBV5-1 with TRBJ2-7; TRBD1 matches 9 bases. Unmatched junction bases numbered 7, after V lost 4 bases and J lost 2 bases. This CDR3 is built from 15 residues. Germline V gene sequence: CDR1 SGHRS, CDR2 YFSETQ. The CDR3 loop is CASSPAGTGPYEQYF. Here the CDR3 DNA reads TGCGCCAGCAGCCCCGCCGGGACAGGGCCCTACGAGCAGTACTTC.

V gene TRBV5-6 combines with J gene TRBJ1-2; possible D gene TRBD1, 5 bases. Germline-derived CDR1 and CDR2 are SGHDT and YYEEEE. The CDR3 is 14 residues long. Trimming took off 3 bases at V and 3 bases at J, with 12 bases between the two ends. In nucleotides, the CDR3 is TGTGCCAGCAGCTCCCGGGTACAGGACTATGGCTACACCTTC. Translated: CASSSRVQDYGYTF.

The chain links TRBV30 to TRBJ1-2; no definite D call. V dropped 0 bases and J dropped 7 bases, with 12 bases sitting between them. CDR1 and CDR2 (germline): GTSNPN, SVGIG (reference sequence). This CDR3 spans 13 amino acids. The CDR3 here is CAWSVGREVGYTF. The CDR3 region has the DNA TGTGCCTGGAGTGTAGGAAGGGAGGTTGGCTACACCTTC.

The chain couples TRBV6-1 to TRBJ1-1, with 8 positions matching TRBD1. The CDR3 length is 15 residues. V shed 7 bases and J 5 bases; nucleotides not matched to a gene: 12. Germline values: CDR1 MNHNS, CDR2 SASEGT. CDR3 sequence: CASKVGGQGGTEAFF. The CDR3 DNA reads as TGTGCCAGCAAAGTCGGAGGACAGGGAGGGACTGAAGCTTTCTTT.

The rearrangement links TRBV28 to TRBJ1-2; D is uncertain. The CDR3 covers 13 residues. Germline V gene data show CDR1 as MDHEN and CDR2 as SYDVKM. With 2 bases removed from V and 8 bases from J, the gap between germline ends came to 12 bases. In nucleotides, the CDR3 is TGTGCCAGCAGTTTAAATCCCAAGAGCGGCTACACCTTC. It yields the protein CASSLNPKSGYTF.

The chain links TRBV9 to TRBJ2-7, with 10 bases lining up with TRBD1. After removal of 0 bases from V and 2 bases from J, the junction contained 2 bases not matched to a gene. Looked up from germline, CDR1 is SGDLS and CDR2 is YYNGEE. CDR3 size: 15 residues. CDR3 DNA sequence: TGTGCCAGCAGCGTAGACGGGACAGGGGCCTACGAGCAGTACTTC. Translating gives CASSVDGTGAYEQYF.

This clone was recorded once. This chain links TRBV27 with TRBJ2-3, with unresolved D. Looked up from germline, CDR1 is MNHEY and CDR2 is SMNVEV (reference sequence). With 5 bases removed from V and 0 bases from J, the gap between germline ends came to 3 bases. The CDR3 consists of 12 residues. CDR3 loop: CASSPSTDTQYF. The CDR3, as DNA: TGTGCCAGCAGTCCTAGCACAGATACGCAGTATTTT.

This chain joins TRBV28 and TRBJ1-2; tentatively, D is TRBD1 (5 bases). Germline CDR1 and CDR2: MDHEN and SYDVKM. The CDR3 length is 15 residues. Between the trimmed V and J ends, which lost 6 bases and 3 bases, there was a span of 17 bases. For the CDR3, the DNA is TGTGCCAGCAGCTCCCCTGGGGGGGGAGACTATGGCTACACCTTC. The encoded protein is CASSSPGGGDYGYTF.

The chain uses TRBV19 and TRBJ1-5; no definite D call. V dropped 4 bases and J dropped 0 bases, with 10 bases sitting between them. The CDR3 totals 15 residues. From germline, CDR1 is LNHDA and CDR2 SQIVND (reference sequence). The chain's CDR3 is CASSKRVYSNQPQHF. DNA of the CDR3: TGTGCCAGTAGTAAACGGGTTTATAGCAATCAGCCCCAGCATTTT.

V usage is TRBV13 and J usage is TRBJ1-1, with D uncertain. The germline V gene has CDR1 PRHDT and CDR2 FYEKMQ (reference sequence). With 8 bases removed from V and 3 bases from J, the gap between germline ends came to 13 bases. The CDR3 runs to 13 residues. The CDR3 sequence: CASGALDDTEAFF. CDR3 sequence (DNA): TGTGCCAGCGGTGCCCTAGACGACACTGAAGCTTTCTTT.

The chain joins TRBV30 to TRBJ2-3; TRBD2 aligns across 9 bases. The germline gives CDR1 GTSNPN, CDR2 SVGIG (reference sequence). V shed 0 bases and J 2 bases; nucleotides not matched to a gene: 9. The CDR3 runs 17 residues. CDR3 region: CAWSVRRTSEYTDTQYF. DNA for the CDR3: TGTGCCTGGAGTGTACGAAGGACTAGCGAATACACAGATACGCAGTATTTT.

This chain joins TRBV30 and TRBJ2-7; 10 bases line up with TRBD1. V lost 7 bases, J lost 3 bases, and 6 bases stayed unmatched. The CDR3 consists of 13 residues. Germline assignment: CDR1 GTSNPN and CDR2 SVGIG (reference sequence). This CDR3 reads CAFSGTGVYEQYF. The DNA for the CDR3 is TGTGCCTTCTCCGGGACAGGGGTCTACGAGCAGTACTTC.

V is TRBV27 and J is TRBJ2-5, with D possibly matching TRBD2 (6 bases). Germline lookup yields CDR1 MNHEY and CDR2 SMNVEV (reference sequence). Trimming shortened V by 9 bases and J by 4 bases, and 15 bases separated the two germline ends. The CDR3 has 13 amino acids. The DNA of the CDR3 is TGTGCCAGTAGGAGGGTTGGTGGAGAGACCCAGTACTTC. It encodes CASRRVGGETQYF.